The T cell receptor (beta chain) described here comes from a study of T cell repertoires in cytomegalovirus infection. TCRdb reprocessed the reads via MiXCR and lists one record per CDR3 protein. The sample has some 680,000 distinct CDR3 sequences, 35% to 40% seen once. The CDR3 length is 19 residues. Trimming pared 0 bases from V and 2 bases from J, leaving 19 bases between. The clonotype comes from a human donor in good health (CMV status not recorded). Some clones in this sample may be carry-over from other donors' samples. Sequencing was done on a sample of PBMCs. V and J are TRBV23-1 and TRBJ2-2; TRBD1 might be the D (6 bases). TRBV23-1 is an ORF; its function is uncertain. DNA of the CDR3: TGCGCCAGCAGTCAATCCAAGTTCGCCCGGACAGTCAACACCGGGGAGCTGTTTTTT. It specifies CASSQSKFARTVNTGELFF.